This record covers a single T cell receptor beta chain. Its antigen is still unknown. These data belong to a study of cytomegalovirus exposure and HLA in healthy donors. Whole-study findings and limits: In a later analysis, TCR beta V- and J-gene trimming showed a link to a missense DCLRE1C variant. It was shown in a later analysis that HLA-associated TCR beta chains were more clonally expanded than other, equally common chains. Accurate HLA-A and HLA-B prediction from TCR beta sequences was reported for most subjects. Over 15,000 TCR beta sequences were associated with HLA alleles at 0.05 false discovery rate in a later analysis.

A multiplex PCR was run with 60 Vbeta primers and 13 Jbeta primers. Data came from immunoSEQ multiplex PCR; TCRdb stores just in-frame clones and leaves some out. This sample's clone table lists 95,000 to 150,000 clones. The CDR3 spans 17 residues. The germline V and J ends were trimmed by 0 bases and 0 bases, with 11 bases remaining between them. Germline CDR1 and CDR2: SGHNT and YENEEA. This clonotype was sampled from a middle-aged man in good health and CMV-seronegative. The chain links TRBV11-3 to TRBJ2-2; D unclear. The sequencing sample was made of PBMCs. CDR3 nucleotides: TGTGCCAGCAGCTTAGATCGGGTGAAAGCGAACACCGGGGAGCTGTTTTTT. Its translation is CASSLDRVKANTGELFF.